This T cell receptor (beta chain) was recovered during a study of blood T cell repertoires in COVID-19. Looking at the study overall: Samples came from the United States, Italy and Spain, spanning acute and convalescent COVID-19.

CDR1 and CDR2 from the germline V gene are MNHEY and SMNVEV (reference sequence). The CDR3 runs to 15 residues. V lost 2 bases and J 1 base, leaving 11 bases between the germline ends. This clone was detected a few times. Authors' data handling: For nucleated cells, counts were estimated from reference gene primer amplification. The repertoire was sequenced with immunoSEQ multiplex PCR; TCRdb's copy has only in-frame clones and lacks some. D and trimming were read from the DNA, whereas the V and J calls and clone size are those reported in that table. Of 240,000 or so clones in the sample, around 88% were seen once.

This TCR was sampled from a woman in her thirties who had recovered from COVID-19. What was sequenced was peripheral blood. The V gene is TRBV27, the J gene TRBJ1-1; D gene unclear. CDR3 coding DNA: TGTGCCAGCAGTTTACTGGGCAGTAAGAACACTGAAGCTTTCTTT. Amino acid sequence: CASSLLGSKNTEAFF.